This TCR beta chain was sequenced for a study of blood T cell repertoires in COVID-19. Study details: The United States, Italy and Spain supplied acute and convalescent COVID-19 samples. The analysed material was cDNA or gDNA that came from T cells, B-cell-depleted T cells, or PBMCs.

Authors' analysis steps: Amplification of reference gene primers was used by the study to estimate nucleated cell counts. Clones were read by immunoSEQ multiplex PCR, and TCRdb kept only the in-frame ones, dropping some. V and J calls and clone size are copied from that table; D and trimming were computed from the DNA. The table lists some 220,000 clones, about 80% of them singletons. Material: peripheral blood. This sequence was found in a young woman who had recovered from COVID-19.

CDR3 residues: CATISSVGGSYNEQFF. The CDR3 region has the DNA TGTGCCACGATCTCATCAGTGGGGGGCTCCTACAATGAGCAGTTCTTC. The J gene is TRBJ2-1, the V gene TRBV19; TRBD2 is a possible D gene (6 bases). This CDR3 is 16 amino acids long. Trimming took 10 bases from V and 0 from J, leaving 19 bases between them. Germline assignment: CDR1 LNHDA and CDR2 SQIVND (reference sequence).